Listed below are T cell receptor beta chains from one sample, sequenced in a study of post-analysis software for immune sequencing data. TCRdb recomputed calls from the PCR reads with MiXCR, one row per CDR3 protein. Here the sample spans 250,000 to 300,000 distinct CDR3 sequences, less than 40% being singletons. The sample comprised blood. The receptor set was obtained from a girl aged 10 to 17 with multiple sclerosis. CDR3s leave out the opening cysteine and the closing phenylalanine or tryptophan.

CDR3aa: SAPQRALAGELF
v_gene: TRBV20-1
j_gene: TRBJ2-2

CDR3aa: ASSLAPGGPYEQY
v_gene: TRBV5-1
j_gene: TRBJ2-7

CDR3aa: ASSYGTGTGSNTEAF
v_gene: TRBV6-5
j_gene: TRBJ1-1

CDR3aa: AISAGLAGGAYNEQF
v_gene: TRBV10-3
j_gene: TRBJ2-1

CDR3aa: ASSPTENRAGGYT
v_gene: TRBV18
j_gene: TRBJ1-2

CDR3aa: ASSQGQAGGDQETQY
v_gene: TRBV4-2
j_gene: TRBJ2-5

CDR3aa: ASSYSDKSSYNSPLH
v_gene: TRBV6-5
j_gene: TRBJ1-6

CDR3aa: SVAENSDQPQH
v_gene: TRBV29-1
j_gene: TRBJ1-5

CDR3aa: ATSRAKNIQY
v_gene: TRBV15
j_gene: TRBJ2-4

CDR3aa: SARDKVARLF
v_gene: TRBV20-1
j_gene: TRBJ2-1

CDR3aa: ASRRPVTGELF
v_gene: TRBV3-1
j_gene: TRBJ2-2

CDR3aa: ASSPGTGGTGELF
v_gene: TRBV5-1
j_gene: TRBJ2-2

CDR3aa: ASSQTSSQETQY
v_gene: TRBV6-5
j_gene: TRBJ2-5

CDR3aa: SARQGAYSNQPRH
v_gene: TRBV20-1
j_gene: TRBJ1-5

CDR3aa: ASSLDVKLRVGPTGELF
v_gene: TRBV11-2
j_gene: TRBJ2-2

CDR3aa: ASSSLREGGTDTQY
v_gene: TRBV4-1
j_gene: TRBJ2-3